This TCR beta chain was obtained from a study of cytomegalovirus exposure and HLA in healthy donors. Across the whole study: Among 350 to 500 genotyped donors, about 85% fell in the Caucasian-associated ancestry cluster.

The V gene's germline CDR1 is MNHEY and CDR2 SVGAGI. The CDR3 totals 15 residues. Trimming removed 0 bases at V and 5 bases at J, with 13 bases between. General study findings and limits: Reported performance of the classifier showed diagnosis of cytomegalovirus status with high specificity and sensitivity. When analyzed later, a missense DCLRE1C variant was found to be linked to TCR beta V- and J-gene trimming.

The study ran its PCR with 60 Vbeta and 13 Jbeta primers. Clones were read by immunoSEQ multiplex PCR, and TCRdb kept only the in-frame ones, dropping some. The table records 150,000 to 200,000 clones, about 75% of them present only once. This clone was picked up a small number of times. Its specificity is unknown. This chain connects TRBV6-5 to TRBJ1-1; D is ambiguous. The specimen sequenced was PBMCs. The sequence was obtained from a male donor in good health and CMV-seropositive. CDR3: CASSYSAGGMTEAFF. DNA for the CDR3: TGTGCCAGCAGTTACTCCGCGGGAGGGATGACTGAAGCTTTCTTT.